This T cell receptor beta chain appears in the sequencing data of a study of blood T cell repertoires in COVID-19. On the study more broadly: Sites across the United States, Italy and Spain contributed samples from acute and convalescent COVID-19. T cells, B-cell-depleted T cells, or PBMCs supplied cDNA or gDNA.

This clone is a singleton in its sample. Measured with immunoSEQ multiplex PCR; TCRdb has only the in-frame clones, and not every one. The sample includes tens of thousands of clones, more than 75% of them seen just once. Unmatched junction bases numbered 10, after V lost 3 bases and J lost 12 bases. Germline CDR1 reads LNHDA; CDR2 reads SQIVND (reference sequence). CDR3 length: 13 amino acids. The clonotype comes from a man aged 50-60 years with active or convalescent COVID-19. The chain has TRBV19 and TRBJ2-5, with 7 bases fitting TRBD2. The specimen sequenced was peripheral blood. CDR3 sequence: CASSIMAGETEYF. As DNA, the CDR3 is TGTGCCAGTAGTATCATGGCGGGGGAGACGGAGTACTTC.